This is a list of T cell receptor beta chains from one sample in a study of cytotoxic CD8 clonotypes in ibrutinib-treated CLL. Using immunoSEQ multiplex PCR, the repertoire was profiled, and TCRdb retains in-frame clones only, with some absent. The sample lists some 300,000 clones; around four fifths were seen once. Sequencing was performed on PBMCs, taken before ibrutinib treatment. These receptors originate from a human donor with chronic lymphocytic leukemia. The CDR3 runs from the conserved cysteine through the conserved F or W. A D gene is named only where the DNA matches it firmly. Clone size is shown for a subset of rows, as once, few, many or a class of expanded clone.

CDR3 DNA,CDR3 protein,J gene,clone size,V gene,D gene
TGCGCCAGCCAACTAGCGGGAGGGTACAATGAGCAGTTCTTC,CASQLAGGYNEQFF,TRBJ2-1,-,TRBV5-1,TRBD2
TGTGCCAGCAGCCGTGGACTGATCTACGAGCAGTACTTC,CASSRGLIYEQYF,TRBJ2-7,once,TRBV6-5,-
TGTGCCAGCAGCAACGGACAGGGGGCGGTTGGCTACACCTTC,CASSNGQGAVGYTF,TRBJ1-2,few,TRBV6-5,TRBD1
TGCGCCACCGGTCCCGAGCTCTTCGGTGAAAAACTGTTTTTT,CATGPELFGEKLFF,TRBJ1-4,once,TRBV4-1,-
TGTGCCAGCAGTTCGAGAAGGTCGGGGGGTGAGCAGTTCTTC,CASSSRRSGGEQFF,TRBJ2-1,once,TRBV2,TRBD2
TGTGCCAGCAGCGAAACCGGGACTGGGTACTTC,CASSETGTGYF,TRBJ2-5,few,TRBV28,-
TGTGCCAGCAGAGTGGACCCTAGCAGCTCTTACGAGCAGTACTTC,CASRVDPSSSYEQYF,TRBJ2-7,-,TRBV6-1,-
TGTGCCAGCAGTCCCAGGGACAACCCCTACGAGCAGTACTTC,CASSPRDNPYEQYF,TRBJ2-7,-,TRBV6-5,-
TGCAGCGTTGGTTCGGGGTTGGAGGGCTACACCTTC,CSVGSGLEGYTF,TRBJ1-2,few,TRBV29-1,-
TGTGCCAGCAGTTACTATGGGGCGATGAACACTGAAGCTTTCTTT,CASSYYGAMNTEAFF,TRBJ1-1,-,TRBV6-5,-